This record concerns one TCR beta chain sequence. Its matching antigen is unknown. This sample stems from a study of cytomegalovirus exposure and HLA in healthy donors. Across the study: T cells numbering around 170 million yielded some 100 million unique TCR beta sequences in an earlier analysis.

Regarding the study as a whole: An analysis was carried out at a later point. It showed that HLA-associated TCR beta chains were more clonally expanded than equally common non-associated chains.

This CDR3 has 17 residues. Germline lookup yields CDR1 LNHDA and CDR2 SQIVND (reference sequence). The germline V and J ends were trimmed by 3 bases and 6 bases, with 21 bases remaining between them. A multiplex PCR was run with 60 Vbeta primers and 13 Jbeta primers. Here immunoSEQ multiplex PCR was the method, and the copy in TCRdb shows in-frame clones only, minus some. The sample contains 150,000 to 200,000 clones, roughly 85% of which appear only once. The TCR sequence derives from a man aged 18 to 35 in good health and CMV-seropositive. The chain links TRBV19 to TRBJ2-1; tentative D call: TRBD2 (6 bases). Sequencing was carried out using PBMCs. The CDR3 loop reads CASSIGTRWRVGNEQFF. As DNA, the CDR3 is TGTGCCAGTAGTATCGGGACGAGATGGAGGGTAGGCAATGAGCAGTTCTTC.